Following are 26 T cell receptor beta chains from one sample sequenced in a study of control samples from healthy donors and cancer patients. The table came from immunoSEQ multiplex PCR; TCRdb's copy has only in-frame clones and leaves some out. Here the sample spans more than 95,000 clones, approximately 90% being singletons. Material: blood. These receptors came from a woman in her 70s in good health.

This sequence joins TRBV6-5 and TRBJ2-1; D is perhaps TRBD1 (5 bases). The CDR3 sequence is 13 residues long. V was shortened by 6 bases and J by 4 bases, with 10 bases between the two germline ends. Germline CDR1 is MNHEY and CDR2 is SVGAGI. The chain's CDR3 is CASRQDSYNEQFF. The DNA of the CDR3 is TGTGCCAGCAGGCAAGACAGTTACAATGAGCAGTTCTTC.

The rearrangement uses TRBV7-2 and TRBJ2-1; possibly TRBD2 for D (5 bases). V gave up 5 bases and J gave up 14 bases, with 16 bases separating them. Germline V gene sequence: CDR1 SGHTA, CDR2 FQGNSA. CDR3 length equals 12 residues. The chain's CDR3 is CASSRAVLPEFF. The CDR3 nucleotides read TGTGCCAGCAGCCGAGCGGTTCTCCCGGAGTTCTTC.

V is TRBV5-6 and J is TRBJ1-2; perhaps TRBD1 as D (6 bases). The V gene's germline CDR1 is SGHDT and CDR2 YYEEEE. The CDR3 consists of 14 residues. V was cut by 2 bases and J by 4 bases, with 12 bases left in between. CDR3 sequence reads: CASSLNTRGYGYTF. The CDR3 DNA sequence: TGTGCCAGCAGCTTAAATACCAGGGGCTATGGCTACACCTTC.

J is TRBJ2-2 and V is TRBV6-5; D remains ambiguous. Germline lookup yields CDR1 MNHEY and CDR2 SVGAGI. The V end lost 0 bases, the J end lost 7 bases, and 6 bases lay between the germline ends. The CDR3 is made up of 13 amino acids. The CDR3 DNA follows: TGTGCCAGCAGTTACTCGATCATCGGGGAGCTGTTTTTT. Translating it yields CASSYSIIGELFF.

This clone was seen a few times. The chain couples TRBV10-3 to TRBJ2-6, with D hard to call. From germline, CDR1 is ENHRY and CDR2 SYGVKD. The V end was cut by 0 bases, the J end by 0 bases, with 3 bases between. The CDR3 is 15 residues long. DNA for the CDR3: TGTGCCATCAGTGAGTCCTACTCTGGGGCCAACGTCCTGACTTTC. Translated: CAISESYSGANVLTF.

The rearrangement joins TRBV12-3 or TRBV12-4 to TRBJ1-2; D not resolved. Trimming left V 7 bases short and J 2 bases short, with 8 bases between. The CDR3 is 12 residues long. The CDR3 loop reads CASNRVNYGYTF. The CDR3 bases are TGTGCCAGCAATCGGGTGAACTATGGCTACACCTTC.

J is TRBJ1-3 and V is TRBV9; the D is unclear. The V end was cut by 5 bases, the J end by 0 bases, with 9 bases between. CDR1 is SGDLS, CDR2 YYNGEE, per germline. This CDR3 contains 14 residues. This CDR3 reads CASRRQASGNTIYF. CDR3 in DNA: TGTGCCAGCAGGCGGCAGGCCTCTGGAAACACCATATATTTT.

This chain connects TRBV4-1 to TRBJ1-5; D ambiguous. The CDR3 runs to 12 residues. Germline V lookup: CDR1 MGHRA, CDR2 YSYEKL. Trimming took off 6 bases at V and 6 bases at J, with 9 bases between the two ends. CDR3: CASSLGGQPQHF. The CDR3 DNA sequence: TGCGCCAGCAGTCTAGGAGGTCAGCCCCAGCATTTT.

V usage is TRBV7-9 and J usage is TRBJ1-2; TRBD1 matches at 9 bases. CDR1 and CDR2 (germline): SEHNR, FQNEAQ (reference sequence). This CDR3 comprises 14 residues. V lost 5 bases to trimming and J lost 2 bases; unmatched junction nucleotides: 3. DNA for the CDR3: TGTGCCAGCAGCCGGGGACAGGGAAACTATGGCTACACCTTC. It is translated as CASSRGQGNYGYTF.

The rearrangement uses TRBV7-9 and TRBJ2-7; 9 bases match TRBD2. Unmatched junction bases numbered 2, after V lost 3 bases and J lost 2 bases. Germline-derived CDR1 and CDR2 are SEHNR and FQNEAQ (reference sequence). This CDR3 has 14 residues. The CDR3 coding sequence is TGTGCCAGCAGCTTCGCGGGGGGGCCCTACGAGCAGTACTTC. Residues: CASSFAGGPYEQYF.

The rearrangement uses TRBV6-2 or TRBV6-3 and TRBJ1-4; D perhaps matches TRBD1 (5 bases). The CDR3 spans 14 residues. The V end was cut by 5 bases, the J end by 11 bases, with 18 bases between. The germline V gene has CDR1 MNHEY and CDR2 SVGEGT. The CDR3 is CASSTPGTVTKLFF. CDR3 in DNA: TGTGCCAGCAGTACTCCCGGGACCGTAACTAAACTGTTTTTT.

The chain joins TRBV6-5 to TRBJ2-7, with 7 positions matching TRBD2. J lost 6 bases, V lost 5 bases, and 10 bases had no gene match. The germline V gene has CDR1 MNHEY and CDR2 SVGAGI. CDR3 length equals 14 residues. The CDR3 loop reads CASSSGTGVSEQYF. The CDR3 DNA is TGTGCCAGCAGTAGCGGGACGGGGGTTTCCGAGCAGTACTTC.

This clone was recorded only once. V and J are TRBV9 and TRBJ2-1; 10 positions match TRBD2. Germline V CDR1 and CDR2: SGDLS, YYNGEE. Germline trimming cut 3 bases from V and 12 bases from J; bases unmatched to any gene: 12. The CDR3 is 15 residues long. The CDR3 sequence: CASSASSGGYGGQFF. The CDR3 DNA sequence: TGTGCCAGCAGCGCCTCTAGCGGGGGTTATGGAGGGCAGTTCTTC.

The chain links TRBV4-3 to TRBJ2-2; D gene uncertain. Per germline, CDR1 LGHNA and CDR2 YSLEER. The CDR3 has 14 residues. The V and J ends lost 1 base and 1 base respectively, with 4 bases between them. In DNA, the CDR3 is TGCGCCAGCAGCCAAGGTCGGAACACCGGGGAGCTGTTTTTT. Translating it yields CASSQGRNTGELFF.

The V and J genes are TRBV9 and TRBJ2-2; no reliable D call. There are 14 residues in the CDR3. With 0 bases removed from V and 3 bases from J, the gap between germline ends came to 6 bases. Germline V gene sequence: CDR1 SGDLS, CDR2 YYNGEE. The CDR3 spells CASSVEGHTGELFF. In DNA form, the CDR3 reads TGTGCCAGCAGCGTAGAAGGACACACCGGGGAGCTGTTTTTT.

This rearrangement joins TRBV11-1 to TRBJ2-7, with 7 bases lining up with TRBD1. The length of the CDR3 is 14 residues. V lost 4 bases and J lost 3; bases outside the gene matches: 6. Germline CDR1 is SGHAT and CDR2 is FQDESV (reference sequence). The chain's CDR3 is CASSSRGQNYEQYF. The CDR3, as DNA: TGTGCCAGCAGCTCCCGGGGACAGAACTACGAGCAGTACTTC.

The CDR3 loop reads CASSFLGTGTKEAFF. CDR3 DNA: TGTGCCAGCAGCTTCTTGGGGACAGGTACTAAAGAAGCTTTCTTT. The chain joins TRBV5-6 to TRBJ1-1, with 8 bases aligning to TRBD1. Trimming took 2 bases from V and 8 from J; bases not matched to a gene: 11. CDR1 is SGHDT, CDR2 YYEEEE, per germline. This CDR3 spans 15 amino acids.

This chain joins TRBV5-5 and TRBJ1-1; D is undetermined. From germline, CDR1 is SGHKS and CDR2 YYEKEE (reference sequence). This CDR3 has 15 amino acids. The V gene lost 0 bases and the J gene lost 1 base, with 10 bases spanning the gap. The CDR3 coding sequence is TGTGCCAGCAGCTTGGTACCCGACCCGAACACTGAAGCTTTCTTT. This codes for CASSLVPDPNTEAFF.

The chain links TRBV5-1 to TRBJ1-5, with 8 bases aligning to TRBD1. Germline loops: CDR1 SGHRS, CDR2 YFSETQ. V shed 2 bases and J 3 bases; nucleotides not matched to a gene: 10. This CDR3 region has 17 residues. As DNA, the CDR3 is TGCGCCAGCAGCTTTGGGCCGACACAGGGGGACAATCAGCCCCAGCATTTT. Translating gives CASSFGPTQGDNQPQHF.

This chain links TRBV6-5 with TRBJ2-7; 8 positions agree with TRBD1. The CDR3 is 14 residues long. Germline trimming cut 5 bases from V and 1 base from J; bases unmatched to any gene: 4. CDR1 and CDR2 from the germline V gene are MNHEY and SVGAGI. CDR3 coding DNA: TGTGCCAGCAGTCCCCGGGACAGGTCCTACGAGCAGTACTTC. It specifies CASSPRDRSYEQYF.

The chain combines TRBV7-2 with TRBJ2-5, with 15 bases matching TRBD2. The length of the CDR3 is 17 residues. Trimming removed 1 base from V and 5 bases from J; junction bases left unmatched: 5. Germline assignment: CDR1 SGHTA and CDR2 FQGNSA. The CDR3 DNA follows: TGTGCCAGCAGCTTAGGGACTAGCGGGGGGGCGTTTGAGACCCAGTACTTC. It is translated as CASSLGTSGGAFETQYF.

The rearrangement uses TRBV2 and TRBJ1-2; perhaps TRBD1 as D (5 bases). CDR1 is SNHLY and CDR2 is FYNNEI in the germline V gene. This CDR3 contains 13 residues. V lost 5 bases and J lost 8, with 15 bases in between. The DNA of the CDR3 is TGTGCCAGCAGTACCCGGGGCTCGTTGGGCTACACCTTC. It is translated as CASSTRGSLGYTF.

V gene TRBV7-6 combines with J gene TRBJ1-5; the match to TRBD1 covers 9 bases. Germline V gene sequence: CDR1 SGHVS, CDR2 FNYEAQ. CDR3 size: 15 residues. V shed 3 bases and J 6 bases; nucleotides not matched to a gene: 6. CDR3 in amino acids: CASSLAGQGGQPQHF. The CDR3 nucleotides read TGTGCCAGCAGCTTGGCGGGACAGGGAGGTCAGCCCCAGCATTTT.

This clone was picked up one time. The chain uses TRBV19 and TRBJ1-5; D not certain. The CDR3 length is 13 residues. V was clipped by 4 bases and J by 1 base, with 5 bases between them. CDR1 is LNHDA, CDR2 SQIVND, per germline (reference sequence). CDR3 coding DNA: TGTGCCAGTAGTAAGGACAGCAATCAGCCCCAGCATTTT. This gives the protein CASSKDSNQPQHF.

CDR3 bases: TGCGCCAGCAGCTTGGACGGCCGATCCTACGAGCAGTACTTC. This codes for CASSLDGRSYEQYF. The rearrangement uses TRBV5-1 and TRBJ2-7; D remains unclear. Germline lookup yields CDR1 SGHRS and CDR2 YFSETQ. Trimming pared 0 bases from V and 1 base from J, leaving 8 bases between. The CDR3 contains 14 residues.

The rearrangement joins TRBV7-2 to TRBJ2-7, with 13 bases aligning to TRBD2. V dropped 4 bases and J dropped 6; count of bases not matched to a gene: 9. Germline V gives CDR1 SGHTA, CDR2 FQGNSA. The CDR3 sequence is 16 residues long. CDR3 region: CASSSQTSGGVGEQYF. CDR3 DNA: TGTGCCAGCAGCTCCCAAACTAGCGGGGGGGTAGGCGAGCAGTACTTC. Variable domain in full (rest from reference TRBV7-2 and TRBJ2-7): GAGVSQSPSNKVTEKGKDVELRCDPISGHTALYWYRQSLGQGLEFLIYFQGNSAPDKSGLPSDRFSAERTGGSVSTLTIQRTQQEDSAVYLCASSSQTSGGVGEQYFGPGTRLTVT.